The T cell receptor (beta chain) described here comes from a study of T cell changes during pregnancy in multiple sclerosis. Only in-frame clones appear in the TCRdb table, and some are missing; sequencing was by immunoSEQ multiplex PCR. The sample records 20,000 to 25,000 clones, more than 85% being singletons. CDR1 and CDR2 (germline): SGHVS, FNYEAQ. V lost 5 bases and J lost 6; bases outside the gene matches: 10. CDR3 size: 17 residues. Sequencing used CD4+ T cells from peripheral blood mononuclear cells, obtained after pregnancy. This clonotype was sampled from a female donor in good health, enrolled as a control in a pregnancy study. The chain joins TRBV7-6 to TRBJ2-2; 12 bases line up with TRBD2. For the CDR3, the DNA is TGTGCCAGCAGCCCCGGACTAGCGGGACCCAGGCCCGGGGAGCTGTTTTTT. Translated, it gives CASSPGLAGPRPGELFF.